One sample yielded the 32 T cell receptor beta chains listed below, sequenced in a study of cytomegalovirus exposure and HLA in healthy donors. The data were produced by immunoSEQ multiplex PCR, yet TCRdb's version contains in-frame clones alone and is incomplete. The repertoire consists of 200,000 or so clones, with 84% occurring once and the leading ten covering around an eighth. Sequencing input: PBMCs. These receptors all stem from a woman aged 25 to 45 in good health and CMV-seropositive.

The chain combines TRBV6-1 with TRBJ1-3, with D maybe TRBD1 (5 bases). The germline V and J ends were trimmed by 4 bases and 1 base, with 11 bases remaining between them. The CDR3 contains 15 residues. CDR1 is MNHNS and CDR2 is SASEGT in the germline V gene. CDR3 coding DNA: TGTGCCAGCAGTGGAACAGGTTTATCTGGAAACACCATATATTTT. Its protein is CASSGTGLSGNTIYF.

CDR3 sequence reads: CASRVGGTATNNEQFF. The DNA of the CDR3 is TGTGCCAGCAGAGTGGGTGGGACAGCGACAAACAATGAGCAGTTCTTC. The chain couples TRBV5-4 to TRBJ2-1; 7 nucleotides line up with TRBD1. This CDR3 has 16 residues. Germline V gives CDR1 SGHNT, CDR2 YYREEE (reference sequence). With 5 bases clipped from V and 5 bases from J, the junction kept 13 bases outside the gene matches.

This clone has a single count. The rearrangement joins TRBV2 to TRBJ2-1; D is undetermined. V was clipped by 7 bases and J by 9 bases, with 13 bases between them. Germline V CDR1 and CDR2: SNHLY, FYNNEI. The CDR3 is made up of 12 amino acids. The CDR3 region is CASKPFRSEQFF. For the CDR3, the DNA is TGTGCCAGCAAGCCATTCCGGAGTGAGCAGTTCTTC. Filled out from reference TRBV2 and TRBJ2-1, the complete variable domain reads EPEVTQTPSHQVTQMGQEVILRCVPISNHLYFYWYRQILGQKVEFLVSFYNNEISEKSEIFDDQFSVERPDGSNFTLKIRSTKLEDSAMYFCASKPFRSEQFFGPGTRLTVL.

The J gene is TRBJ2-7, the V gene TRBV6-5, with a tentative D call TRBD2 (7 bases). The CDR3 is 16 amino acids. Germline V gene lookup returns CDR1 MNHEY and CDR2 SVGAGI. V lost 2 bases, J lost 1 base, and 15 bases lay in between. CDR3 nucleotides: TGTGCCAGCAGTTACAGGGGGGGCGGAGTATCCTACGAGCAGTACTTC. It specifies CASSYRGGGVSYEQYF.

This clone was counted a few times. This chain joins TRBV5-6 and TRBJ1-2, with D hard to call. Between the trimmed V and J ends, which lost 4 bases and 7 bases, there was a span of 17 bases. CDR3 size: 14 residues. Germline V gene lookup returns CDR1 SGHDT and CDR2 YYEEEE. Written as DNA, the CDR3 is TGTGCCAGCAGCCTCTACGGGGTCGGTGGTGGCTACACCTTC. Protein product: CASSLYGVGGGYTF. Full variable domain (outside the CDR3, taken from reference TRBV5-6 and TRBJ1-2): DAGVTQSPTHLIKTRGQQVTLRCSPKSGHDTVSWYQQALGQGPQFIFQYYEEEERQRGNFPDRFSGHQFPNYSSELNVNALLLGDSALYLCASSLYGVGGGYTFGSGTRLTVV.

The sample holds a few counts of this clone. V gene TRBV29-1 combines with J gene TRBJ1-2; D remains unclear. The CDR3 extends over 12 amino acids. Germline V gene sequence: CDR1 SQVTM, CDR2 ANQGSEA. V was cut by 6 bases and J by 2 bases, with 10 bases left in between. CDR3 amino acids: CSVDDKNYGYTF. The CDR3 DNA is TGCAGCGTCGACGACAAGAACTATGGCTACACCTTC. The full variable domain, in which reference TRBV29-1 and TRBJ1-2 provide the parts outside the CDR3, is SAVISQKPSRDICQRGTSLTIQCQVDSQVTMMFWYRQQPGQSLTLIATANQGSEATYESGFVIDKFPISRPNLTFSTLTVSNMSPEDSSIYLCSVDDKNYGYTFGSGTRLTVV.

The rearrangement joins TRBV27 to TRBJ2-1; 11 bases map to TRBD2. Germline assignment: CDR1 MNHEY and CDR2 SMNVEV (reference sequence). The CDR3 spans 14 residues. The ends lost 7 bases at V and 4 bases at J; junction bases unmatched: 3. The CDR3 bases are TGTGCCAGCATCCGACTAGCGGGGTACAATGAGCAGTTCTTC. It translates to CASIRLAGYNEQFF.

The CDR3 sequence: CASSQVIPSGGYMNTEAFF. CDR3 coding DNA: TGCGCCAGCAGCCAAGTTATCCCCTCCGGGGGATATATGAACACTGAAGCTTTCTTT. This chain links TRBV4-1 with TRBJ1-1; D may be TRBD1 (5 bases). The length of the CDR3 is 19 residues. Trimming shortened V by 1 base and J by 0 bases, and 21 bases separated the two germline ends. Germline CDR1 and CDR2: MGHRA and YSYEKL.

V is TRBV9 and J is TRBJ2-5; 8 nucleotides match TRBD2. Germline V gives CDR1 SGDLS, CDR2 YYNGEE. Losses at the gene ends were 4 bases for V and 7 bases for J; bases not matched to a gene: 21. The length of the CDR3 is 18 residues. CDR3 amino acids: CASSPSVAGLFTEGTQYF. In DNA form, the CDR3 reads TGTGCCAGCAGCCCCAGTGTAGCGGGACTATTCACGGAAGGGACCCAGTACTTC.

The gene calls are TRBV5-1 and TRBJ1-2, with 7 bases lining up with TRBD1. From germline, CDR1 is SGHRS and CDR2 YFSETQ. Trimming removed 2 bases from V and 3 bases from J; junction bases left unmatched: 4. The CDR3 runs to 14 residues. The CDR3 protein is CASSFYRGDYGYTF. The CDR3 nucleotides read TGCGCCAGCAGCTTCTACAGGGGAGACTATGGCTACACCTTC.

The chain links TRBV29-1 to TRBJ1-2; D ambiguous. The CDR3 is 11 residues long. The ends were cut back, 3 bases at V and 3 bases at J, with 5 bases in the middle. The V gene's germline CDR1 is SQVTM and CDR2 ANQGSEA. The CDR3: CSVDSDYGYTF. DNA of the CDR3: TGCAGCGTTGATTCGGACTATGGCTACACCTTC.

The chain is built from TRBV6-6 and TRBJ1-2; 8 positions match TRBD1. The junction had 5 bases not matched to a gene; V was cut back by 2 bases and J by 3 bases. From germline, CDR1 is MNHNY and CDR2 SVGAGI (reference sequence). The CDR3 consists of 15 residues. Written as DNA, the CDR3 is TGTGCCAGCAGTTACCCCCAGGGGGCGGACTATGGCTACACCTTC. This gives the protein CASSYPQGADYGYTF.

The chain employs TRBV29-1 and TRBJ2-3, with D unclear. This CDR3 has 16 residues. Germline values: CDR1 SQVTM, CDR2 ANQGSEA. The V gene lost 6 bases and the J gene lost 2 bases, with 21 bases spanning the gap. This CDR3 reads CSVEFRWNFVTDTQYF. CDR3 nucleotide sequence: TGCAGCGTGGAGTTTAGGTGGAATTTCGTCACAGATACGCAGTATTTT.

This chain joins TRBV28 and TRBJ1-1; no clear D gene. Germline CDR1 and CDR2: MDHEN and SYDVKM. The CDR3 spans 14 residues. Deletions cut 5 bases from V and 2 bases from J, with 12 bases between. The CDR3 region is CASSLTRLNTEAFF. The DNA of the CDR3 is TGTGCCAGCAGTCTGACACGGCTCAACACTGAAGCTTTCTTT. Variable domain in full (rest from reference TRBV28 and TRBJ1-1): DVKVTQSSRYLVKRTGEKVFLECVQDMDHENMFWYRQDPGLGLRLIYFSYDVKMKEKGDIPEGYSVSREKKERFSLILESASTNQTSMYLCASSLTRLNTEAFFGQGTRLTVV.

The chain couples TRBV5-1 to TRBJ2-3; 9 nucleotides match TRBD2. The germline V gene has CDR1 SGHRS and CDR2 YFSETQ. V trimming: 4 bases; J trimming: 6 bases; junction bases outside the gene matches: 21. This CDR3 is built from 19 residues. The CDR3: CASSPLGRALAGPRDTQYF. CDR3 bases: TGCGCCAGCAGCCCACTTGGGCGGGCCCTAGCGGGACCCCGGGATACGCAGTATTTT.

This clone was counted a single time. CDR3 loop: CASPREGPNYGYTF. The CDR3 nucleotides read TGCGCCAGCCCAAGGGAGGGGCCGAACTATGGCTACACCTTC. The chain uses TRBV23-1 and TRBJ1-2, with D perhaps matching TRBD1 (5 bases). TRBV23-1 is noted as an ORF with a role that remains uncertain. This CDR3 region has 14 residues. The V gene lost 8 bases and the J gene lost 2 bases, with 15 bases spanning the gap.

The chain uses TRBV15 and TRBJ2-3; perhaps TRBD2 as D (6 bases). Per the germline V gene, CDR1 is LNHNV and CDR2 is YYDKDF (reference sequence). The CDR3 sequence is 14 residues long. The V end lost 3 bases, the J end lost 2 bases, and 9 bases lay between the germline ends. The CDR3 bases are TGTGCCACCAGCAGCTTAGCGGTCACAGATACGCAGTATTTT. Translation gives CATSSLAVTDTQYF. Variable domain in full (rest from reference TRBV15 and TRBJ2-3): DAMVIQNPRYQVTQFGKPVTLSCSQTLNHNVMYWYQQKSSQAPKLLFHYYDKDFNNEADTPDNFQSRRPNTSFCFLDIRSPGLGDTAMYLCATSSLAVTDTQYFGPGTRLTVL.

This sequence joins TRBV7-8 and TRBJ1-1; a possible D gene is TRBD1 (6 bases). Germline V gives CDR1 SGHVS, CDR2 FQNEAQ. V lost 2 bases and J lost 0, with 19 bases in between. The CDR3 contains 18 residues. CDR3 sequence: CASSLKRSGQTLNTEAFF. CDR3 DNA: TGTGCCAGCAGCTTAAAACGCTCCGGACAGACTTTGAACACTGAAGCTTTCTTT.

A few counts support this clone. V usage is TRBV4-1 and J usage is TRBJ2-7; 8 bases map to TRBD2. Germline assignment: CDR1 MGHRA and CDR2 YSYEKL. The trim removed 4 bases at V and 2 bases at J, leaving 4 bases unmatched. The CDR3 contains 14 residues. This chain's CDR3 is CASSPLAVTYEQYF. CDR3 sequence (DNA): TGCGCCAGCAGCCCACTAGCGGTGACCTACGAGCAGTACTTC.

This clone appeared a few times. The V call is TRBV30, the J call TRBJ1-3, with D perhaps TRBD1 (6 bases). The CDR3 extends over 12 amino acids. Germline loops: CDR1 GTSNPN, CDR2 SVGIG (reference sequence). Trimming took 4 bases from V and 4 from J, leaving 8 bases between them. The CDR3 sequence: CAWTGAGNTIYF. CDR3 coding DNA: TGTGCCTGGACAGGGGCGGGAAACACCATATATTTT.

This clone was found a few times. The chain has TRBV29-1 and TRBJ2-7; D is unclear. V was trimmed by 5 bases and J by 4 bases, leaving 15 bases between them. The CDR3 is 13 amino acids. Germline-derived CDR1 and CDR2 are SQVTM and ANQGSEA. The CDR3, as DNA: TGCAGCGTTCGTTTCCCAGCGCATTACGAGCAGTACTTC. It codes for CSVRFPAHYEQYF.

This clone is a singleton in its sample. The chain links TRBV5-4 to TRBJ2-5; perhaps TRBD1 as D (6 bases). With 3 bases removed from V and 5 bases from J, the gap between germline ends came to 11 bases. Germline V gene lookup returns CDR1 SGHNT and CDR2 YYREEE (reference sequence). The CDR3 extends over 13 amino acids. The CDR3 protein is CASSSTGTETQYF. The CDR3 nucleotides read TGTGCCAGCAGCTCCACAGGGACGGAGACCCAGTACTTC.

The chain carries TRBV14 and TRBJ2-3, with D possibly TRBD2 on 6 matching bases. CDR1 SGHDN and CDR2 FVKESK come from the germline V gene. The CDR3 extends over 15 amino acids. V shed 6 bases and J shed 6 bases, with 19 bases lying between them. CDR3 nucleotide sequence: TGTGCCAGCAGGAGGGACGGCGGGATATCGGATACGCAGTATTTT. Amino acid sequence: CASRRDGGISDTQYF.

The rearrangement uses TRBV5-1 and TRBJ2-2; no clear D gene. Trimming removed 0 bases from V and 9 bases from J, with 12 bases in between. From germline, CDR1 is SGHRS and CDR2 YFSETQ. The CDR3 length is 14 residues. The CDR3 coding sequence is TGCGCCAGCAGCTTGGGGGCGAAAGGTCGGGAGCTGTTTTTT. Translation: CASSLGAKGRELFF. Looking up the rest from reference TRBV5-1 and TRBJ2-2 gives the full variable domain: KAGVTQTPRYLIKTRGQQVTLSCSPISGHRSVSWYQQTPGQGLQFLFEYFSETQRNKGNFPGRFSGRQFSNSRSEMNVSTLELGDSALYLCASSLGAKGRELFFGEGSRLTVL.

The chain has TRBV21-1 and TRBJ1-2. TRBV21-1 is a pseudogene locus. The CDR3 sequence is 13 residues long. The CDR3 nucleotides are TGTGCCGGTGCAGCCGGGATACGGGGTGGCTACACCTTC. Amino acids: CAGAAGIRGGYTF.

Written as DNA, the CDR3 is TGTGCCAGCAGTAAGGGACTAGCGGTAGGCGGGCAGTACTTC. Protein: CASSKGLAVGGQYF. The V call is TRBV6-9, the J call TRBJ2-7; 11 nucleotides match TRBD2. The CDR3 spans 14 residues. After removal of 5 bases from V and 9 bases from J, the junction contained 9 bases not matched to a gene. The V gene's germline CDR1 is MNHGY and CDR2 SVAAGI.

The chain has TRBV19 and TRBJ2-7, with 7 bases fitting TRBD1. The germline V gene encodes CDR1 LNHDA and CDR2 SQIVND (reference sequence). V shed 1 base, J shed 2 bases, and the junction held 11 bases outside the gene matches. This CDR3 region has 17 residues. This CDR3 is CASSIAGATGAPYEQYF. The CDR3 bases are TGTGCCAGTAGTATAGCTGGCGCTACAGGGGCGCCCTACGAGCAGTACTTC.

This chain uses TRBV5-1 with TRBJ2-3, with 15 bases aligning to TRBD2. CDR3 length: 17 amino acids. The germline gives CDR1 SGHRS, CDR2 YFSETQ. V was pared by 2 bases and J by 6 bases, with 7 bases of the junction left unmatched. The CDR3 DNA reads TGCGCCAGCAGCTTAGGACTAGCGGGAGGGGATATGGATACGCAGTATTTT. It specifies CASSLGLAGGDMDTQYF.

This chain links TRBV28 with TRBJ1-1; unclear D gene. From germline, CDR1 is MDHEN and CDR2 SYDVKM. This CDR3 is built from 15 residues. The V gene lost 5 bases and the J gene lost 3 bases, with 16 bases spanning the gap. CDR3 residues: CASSAFRIRDTEAFF. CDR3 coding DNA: TGTGCCAGCAGTGCTTTTCGGATTCGGGACACTGAAGCTTTCTTT. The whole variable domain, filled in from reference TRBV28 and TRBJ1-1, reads DVKVTQSSRYLVKRTGEKVFLECVQDMDHENMFWYRQDPGLGLRLIYFSYDVKMKEKGDIPEGYSVSREKKERFSLILESASTNQTSMYLCASSAFRIRDTEAFFGQGTRLTVV.

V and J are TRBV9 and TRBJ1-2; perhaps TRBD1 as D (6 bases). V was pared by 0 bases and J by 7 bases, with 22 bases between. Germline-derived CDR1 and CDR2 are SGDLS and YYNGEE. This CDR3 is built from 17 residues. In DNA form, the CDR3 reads TGTGCCAGCAGCGTAGTTCCAGGGGCCTCCTGGGTAGGTGGCTACACCTTC. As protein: CASSVVPGASWVGGYTF.

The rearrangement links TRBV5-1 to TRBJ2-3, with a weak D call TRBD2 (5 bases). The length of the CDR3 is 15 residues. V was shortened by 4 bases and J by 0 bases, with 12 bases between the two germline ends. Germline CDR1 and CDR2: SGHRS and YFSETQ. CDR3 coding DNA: TGCGCCAGCAGCCCTCTGGGCGGGAGCACAGATACGCAGTATTTT. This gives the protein CASSPLGGSTDTQYF. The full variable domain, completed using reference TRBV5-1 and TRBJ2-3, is KAGVTQTPRYLIKTRGQQVTLSCSPISGHRSVSWYQQTPGQGLQFLFEYFSETQRNKGNFPGRFSGRQFSNSRSEMNVSTLELGDSALYLCASSPLGGSTDTQYFGPGTRLTVL.

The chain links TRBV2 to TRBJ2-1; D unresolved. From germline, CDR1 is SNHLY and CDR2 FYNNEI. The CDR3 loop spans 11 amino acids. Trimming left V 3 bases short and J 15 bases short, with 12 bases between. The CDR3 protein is CASSEEWRLFF. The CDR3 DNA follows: TGTGCCAGCAGTGAGGAGTGGCGCCTGTTCTTC.